The present TCR beta chain was sequenced within a study of tumor-infiltrating lymphocytes in primary liver carcinoma. As concerns this clonotype: Relative to the germline gene, one junction end is altered; a read error may explain this.

Total RNA (around 0.45 ug) served as template for TCR beta cDNA synthesis primed by a constant-region primer. Libraries covering TCR beta were generated through three nested multiplex PCR rounds (using a slightly modified ARM-PCR). The two initial PCR rounds, ten to eleven cycles each, used TRBV1-TRBV30 forward and C-beta reverse primers. TCRdb used MiXCR to reprocess the multiplex PCR reads, holding one entry per CDR3 protein. The repertoire holds a few hundred thousand distinct CDR3 sequences, with about 50% as singletons. The study extracted blood RNA from unsorted whole blood and also extracted germline DNA. The CDR3 runs to 14 residues.

Sequencing input: peripheral blood. The chain joins TRBV12-3 or TRBV12-4 to TRBJ2-2, with D possibly being TRBD1 or TRBD2 (5 bases each). This clonotype originated in a woman aged 25-40 years with primary liver carcinoma and hepatitis B virus infection. The CDR3 nucleotides are TGTGCCAGCAGTTTAGCGAGGGGTACCGGGAAGCTGTTTTTT. It codes for CASSLARGTGKLFF.